This T cell receptor (beta chain) derives from a study of Tregs in tolerant kidney transplant recipients. Points from the study as a whole: Biological reproducibility was not directly addressed, but technical replication error appeared minimal.

Produced via immunoSEQ multiplex PCR; TCRdb's table is partial and in-frame only. The repertoire has approximately 65,000 clones, roughly 89% of them found once; the top ten carry around 4%. Germline CDR1 is MNHNS and CDR2 is SASEGT. V was clipped by 5 bases and J by 2 bases, with 9 bases between them. The CDR3 loop spans 13 amino acids. To note about this clone: Its antigen is as yet unknown.

Unstimulated Tregs (CD4+CD25+CD127-) and CD4+CD25- non-Tregs were sorted from PBMCs. V gene TRBV6-1 combines with J gene TRBJ2-5; possibly TRBD1 for D (5 bases). Sequencing was carried out using CD4+ T cells from blood. This receptor was taken from a human donor in good health. This CDR3 is CASSLRQQETQYF. The CDR3 DNA sequence: TGTGCCAGCAGTTTACGACAGCAAGAGACCCAGTACTTC.